The clone carrying this T cell receptor beta chain was detected a few times. As yet, its antigen is unknown. This entry belongs to a study of blood T cells in healthy people across ages. Study results and limitations: The study found TCR beta diversity correlated strongly with naive T cell percentage. Per-million-T-cell TCR beta diversity fell roughly linearly with age.

Germline assignment: CDR1 LGHDT and CDR2 YNNKEL (reference sequence). This CDR3 comprises 17 residues. With 4 bases clipped from V and 0 bases from J, the junction kept 7 bases outside the gene matches. Primed by a sample-barcoded 5' primer and a J-beta primer mix, a second PCR proceeded for about 6 to 12 cycles. From the 5' RACE reads, TCRdb called clonotypes with MiXCR, one entry per CDR3 protein. The sample has some 710,000 distinct CDR3 sequences; about 24% are singletons. The origin of this receptor is a man between 65 and 85 years old in good health. The sample was blood. The chain links TRBV3-1 to TRBJ2-3; 10 bases fit TRBD2. CDR3 nucleotides: TGTGCCAGCAGCCCCCCGGGACTAGCGACTAGCACAGATACGCAGTATTTT. Translation gives CASSPPGLATSTDTQYF.